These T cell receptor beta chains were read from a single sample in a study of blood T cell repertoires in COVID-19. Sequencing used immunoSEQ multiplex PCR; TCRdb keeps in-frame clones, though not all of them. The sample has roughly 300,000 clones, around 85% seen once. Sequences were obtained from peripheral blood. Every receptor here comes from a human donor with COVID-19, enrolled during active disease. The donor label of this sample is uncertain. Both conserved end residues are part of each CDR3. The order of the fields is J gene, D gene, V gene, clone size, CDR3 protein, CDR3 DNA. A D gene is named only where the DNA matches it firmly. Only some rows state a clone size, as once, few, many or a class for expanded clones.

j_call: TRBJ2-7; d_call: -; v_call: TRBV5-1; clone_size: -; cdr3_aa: CASSWVGRAGEQYF; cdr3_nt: TGCGCCAGCAGCTGGGTAGGCAGGGCGGGAGAGCAGTACTTC
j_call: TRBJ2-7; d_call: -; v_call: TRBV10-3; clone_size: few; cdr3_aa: CAIRGGSGEQYF; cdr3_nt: TGTGCCATCAGGGGGGGTTCGGGCGAGCAGTACTTC
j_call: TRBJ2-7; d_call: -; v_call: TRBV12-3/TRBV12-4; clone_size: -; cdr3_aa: CASSYTYEQYF; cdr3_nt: TGTGCCAGCTCGTATACCTACGAGCAGTACTTC
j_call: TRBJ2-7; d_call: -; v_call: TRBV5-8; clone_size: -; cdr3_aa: CASSPRGYEQYF; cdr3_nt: TGTGCCAGCAGCCCGCGCGGCTACGAGCAGTACTTC
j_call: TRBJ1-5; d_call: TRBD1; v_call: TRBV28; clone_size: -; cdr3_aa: CASRGQGGSQPQHF; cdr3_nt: TGTGCCAGCAGGGGACAGGGAGGATCCCAGCCCCAGCATTTT
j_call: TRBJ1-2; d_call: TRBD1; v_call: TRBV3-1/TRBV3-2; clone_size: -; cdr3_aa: CASSQLSTTGAAETF; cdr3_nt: TGTGCCAGCAGCCAACTTTCGACAACAGGGGCCGCCGAGACCTTC
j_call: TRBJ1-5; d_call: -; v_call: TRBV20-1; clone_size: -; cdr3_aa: CSASPTQGDNQPQHF; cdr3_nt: TGCAGTGCTAGTCCTACACAGGGAGACAATCAGCCCCAGCATTTT
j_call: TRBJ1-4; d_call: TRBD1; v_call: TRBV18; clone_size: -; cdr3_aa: CASSPGQVSKLFF; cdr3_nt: TGTGCCAGCTCACCGGGACAGGTCTCAAAACTGTTTTTT
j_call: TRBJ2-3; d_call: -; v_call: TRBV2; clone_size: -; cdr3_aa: CASSVLALSTDTQYF; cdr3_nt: TGTGCCAGCAGTGTTCTAGCGCTGAGCACAGATACGCAGTATTTT
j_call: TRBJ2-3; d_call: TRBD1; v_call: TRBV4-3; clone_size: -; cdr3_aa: CASSLDRGTDTQYF; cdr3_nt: TGCGCCAGCAGCCTGGACAGGGGCACAGATACGCAGTATTTT
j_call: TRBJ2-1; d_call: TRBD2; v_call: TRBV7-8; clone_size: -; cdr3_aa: CASSFGNLAGGPYNEQFF; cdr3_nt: TGTGCCAGCAGCTTCGGAAACCTAGCGGGAGGGCCCTACAATGAGCAGTTCTTC
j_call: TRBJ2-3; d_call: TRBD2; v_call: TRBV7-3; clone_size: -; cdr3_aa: CASSPSSGYTDTQYF; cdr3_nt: TGTGCCAGCAGCCCCTCTAGCGGCTACACAGATACGCAGTATTTT
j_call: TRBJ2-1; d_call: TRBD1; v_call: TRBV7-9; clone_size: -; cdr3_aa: CASSPSTGALVSSYNEQFF; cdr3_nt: TGTGCCAGCAGCCCCTCGACAGGGGCGCTTGTAAGCTCCTACAATGAGCAGTTCTTC
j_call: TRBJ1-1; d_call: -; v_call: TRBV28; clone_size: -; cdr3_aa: CASSPRTGRNTEAFF; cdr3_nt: TGTGCCAGCAGTCCTCGGACGGGAAGGAACACTGAAGCTTTCTTT
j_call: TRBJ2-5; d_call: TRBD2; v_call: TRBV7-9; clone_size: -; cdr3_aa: CASSLGVSSGDTQYF; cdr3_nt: TGTGCCAGCAGCTTAGGTGTGTCTAGCGGAGACACCCAGTACTTC
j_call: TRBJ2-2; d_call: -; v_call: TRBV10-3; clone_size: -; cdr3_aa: CAIRDRDRVLLAGNTGELFF; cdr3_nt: TGTGCCATCAGGGACCGGGACAGGGTTCTACTAGCGGGGAACACCGGGGAGCTGTTTTTT
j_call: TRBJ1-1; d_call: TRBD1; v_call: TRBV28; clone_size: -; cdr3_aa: CASSPLRGRSGTEAFF; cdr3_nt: TGTGCCAGCAGCCCACTTAGGGGGCGCTCGGGCACTGAAGCTTTCTTT
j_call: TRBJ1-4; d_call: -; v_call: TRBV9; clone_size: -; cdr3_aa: CASSDRPGGGEKLFF; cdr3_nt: TGTGCCAGCAGCGACCGCCCCGGGGGTGGGGAAAAACTGTTTTTT
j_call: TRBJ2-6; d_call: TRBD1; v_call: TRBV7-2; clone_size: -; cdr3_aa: CASRGQEFGGSGANVLTF; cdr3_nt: TGTGCCAGCAGGGGACAGGAATTCGGCGGCTCTGGGGCCAACGTCCTGACTTTC
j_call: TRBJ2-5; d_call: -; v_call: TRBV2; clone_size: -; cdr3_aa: CASRTGQNIQETQYF; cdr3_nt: TGTGCCAGCAGGACCGGACAGAACATCCAAGAGACCCAGTACTTC